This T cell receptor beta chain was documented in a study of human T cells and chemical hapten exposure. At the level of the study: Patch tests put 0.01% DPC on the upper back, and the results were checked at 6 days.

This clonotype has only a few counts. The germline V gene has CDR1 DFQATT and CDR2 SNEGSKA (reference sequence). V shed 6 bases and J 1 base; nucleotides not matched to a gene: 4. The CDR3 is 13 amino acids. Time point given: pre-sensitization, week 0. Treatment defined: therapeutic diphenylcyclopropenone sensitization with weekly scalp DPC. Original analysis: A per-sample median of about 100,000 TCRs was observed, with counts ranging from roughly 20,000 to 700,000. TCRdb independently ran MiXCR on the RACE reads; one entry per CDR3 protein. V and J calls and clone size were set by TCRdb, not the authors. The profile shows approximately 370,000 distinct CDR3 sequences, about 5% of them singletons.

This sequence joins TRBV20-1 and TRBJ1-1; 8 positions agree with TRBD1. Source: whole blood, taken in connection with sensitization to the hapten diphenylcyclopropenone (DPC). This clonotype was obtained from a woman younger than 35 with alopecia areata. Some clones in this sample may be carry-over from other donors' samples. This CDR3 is CSARGRANTEAFF. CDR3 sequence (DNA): TGCAGTGCCAGGGGGCGGGCGAACACTGAAGCTTTCTTT.